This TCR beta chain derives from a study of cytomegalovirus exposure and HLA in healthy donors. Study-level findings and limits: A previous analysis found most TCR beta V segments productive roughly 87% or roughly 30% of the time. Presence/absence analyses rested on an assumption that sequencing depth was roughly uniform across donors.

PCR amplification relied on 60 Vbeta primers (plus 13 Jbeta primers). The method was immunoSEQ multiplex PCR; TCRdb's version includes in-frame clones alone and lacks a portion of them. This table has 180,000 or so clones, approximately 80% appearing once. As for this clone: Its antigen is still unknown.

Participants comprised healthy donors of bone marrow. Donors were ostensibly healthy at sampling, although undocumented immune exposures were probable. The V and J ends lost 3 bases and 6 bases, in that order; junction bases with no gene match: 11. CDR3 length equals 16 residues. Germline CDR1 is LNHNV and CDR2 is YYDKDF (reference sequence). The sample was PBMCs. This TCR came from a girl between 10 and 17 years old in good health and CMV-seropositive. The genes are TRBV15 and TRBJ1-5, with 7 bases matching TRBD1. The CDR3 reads CATSSPKTGSVQPQHF. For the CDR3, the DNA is TGTGCCACCAGCAGCCCTAAGACAGGGTCGGTTCAGCCCCAGCATTTT.